The next 9 T cell receptor beta chains were all read from a single sample in a study of tumor and adjacent non-tumor tissue in lung cancer. The template was RNA from unsorted bulk tissue. This non-tumor lung sample came from over 3 cm beyond the tumor edge. TCRbeta libraries were built with three rounds of nested PCR, modified from ARM-PCR. TCRdb reprocessed the multiplex PCR reads via MiXCR and lists one record per CDR3 protein. The repertoire holds 70,000 to 90,000 distinct CDR3 sequences, with 80% to 90% as singletons. The sequenced material came from distant non-tumor lung tissue. These TCRs come from a man aged 60-69 years with non-small cell lung cancer.

The rearrangement links TRBV6-1 to TRBJ1-2; TRBD1 might be the D (6 bases). In germline, CDR1 is MNHNS, CDR2 SASEGT. Trimming pared 2 bases from V and 9 bases from J, leaving 16 bases between. CDR3 length: 14 amino acids. The CDR3 protein is CASSELGTRNSYTF. CDR3 DNA sequence: TGTGCCAGCAGTGAACTGGGGACAAGGAATAGCTACACCTTC.

Concerning this clonotype itself: A junction end diverges from the germline sequence, so it may reflect a read error. The chain has TRBV20-1 and TRBJ1-1; D may be TRBD1 (5 bases). The V gene's germline CDR1 is DFQATT and CDR2 SNEGSKA (reference sequence). This CDR3 comprises 12 residues. The CDR3: CSAIRGNTETLF. The DNA for the CDR3 is TGCAGTGCTATACGGGGGAACACTGAAACTCTCTTT.

This clonotype was seen just once. A junction end diverges from the germline sequence, so it may reflect a read error. The chain links TRBV12-3 or TRBV12-4 to TRBJ1-4, with D perhaps matching TRBD1 (6 bases). The CDR3 is 14 residues long. CDR3 bases: TGCGCCAGCAGTCACGGGACAACCTTCGAAAAACTGTTTTTT. This translates into CASSHGTTFEKLFF.

A word on this clonotype: Given the absence of the conserved phenylalanine or tryptophan at the CDR3 end, a read error is likely. The DNA is left out, because the CDR3 cannot be placed on it with certainty; the CDR3 is given as TCRdb lists it. The V and J genes are TRBV11-2 and TRBJ2-7; TRBD1, the D gene given by the table, was not confirmed from the DNA. The CDR3 totals 17 residues, both ends included. Looked up from germline, CDR1 is SGHAT and CDR2 is FQNNGV. The CDR3 spells CASSLANRARGTYEQYL.

With respect to this clonotype: A much larger clone differs by one base, so this may be a read error. The V call is TRBV6-8, the J call TRBJ2-4; 8 bases agree with TRBD2. CDR1 MNHGY and CDR2 SAAAGT come from the germline V gene. This CDR3 contains 13 residues. CDR3 sequence (DNA): TGTGCCACCAGTAATAGCGGGACTAACATTCAGTACTTC. Translated, it gives CATSNSGTNIQYF.

A note on this clonotype: Sequence at one end of the junction differs from germline and may be a read error. The V gene is TRBV11-3, the J gene TRBJ1-1, with D tentatively TRBD1 (5 bases). CDR1 SGHNT and CDR2 YENEEA come from the germline V gene. The CDR3 contains 16 residues. Written as DNA, the CDR3 is TGTGCCAGTAGCCCTACCCCGGGGCAACTGAACACTGAAGCTTTGTTT. This codes for CASSPTPGQLNTEALF.

Of note for this clonotype: A read error may account for a junction end that differs from germline. This rearrangement joins TRBV5-6 to TRBJ2-7; no firm D call. Germline CDR1 is SGHDT and CDR2 is YYEEEE. This CDR3 contains 12 residues. CDR3 nucleotide sequence: TGTGCCAGCAGCATGGATCACTACGAGCAGTATTTC. This codes for CASSMDHYEQYF.

The CDR3 here is CVTSHLSVAGNQEKLFF. CDR3 nucleotides: TGTGTCACCAGCCACCTAAGCGTGGCGGGTAATCAGGAAAAACTGTTTTTT. The rearrangement joins TRBV4-2 to TRBJ1-4; D gene ambiguous. The CDR3 totals 17 residues. CDR1 and CDR2 (germline): LGHNA, YNFKEQ.

On this clonotype: A read error may account for a junction end that differs from germline. This chain links TRBV19 with TRBJ1-6; D perhaps matches TRBD1 (6 bases). There are 14 residues in the CDR3. Germline V gene lookup returns CDR1 LNHDA and CDR2 SQIVND (reference sequence). The CDR3, as DNA: TGTTCCAGTAGACCGGACAGTGATAATTCACCCCTCCACTTT. Amino acids: CSSRPDSDNSPLHF.